This record concerns one TCR beta chain sequence. Its matching antigen is unknown. Coverage ceases 3 residues before the CDR3 finishes, and the germline J gene fills in the end. CDR3 length equals 11 residues. Trimming pared 3 bases from V and 2 bases from J, leaving 3 bases between. Germline CDR1 SGHRS, CDR2 YFSETQ. These data belong to a study of T cell clonality in common variable immunodeficiency. General study points: Fewer deletions and N-nucleotide insertions were reportedly seen in common variable immunodeficiency TCR beta sequences. Fewer TCRbeta clones were shared among CVID subjects than controls.

Sequencing was performed with immunoSEQ multiplex PCR; in TCRdb, only in-frame clones are kept and a portion is missing. The sample includes 30,000 to 35,000 clones, none of them occurring once. CVID subjects had received replacement immunoglobulin for at least one year. This TCR derives from a human donor with common variable immunodeficiency. This chain joins TRBV5-1 and TRBJ2-7; D is ambiguous. The sample was peripheral blood mononuclear cells. CDR3 bases read: TGCGCCAGCAGCTCGGCCTACGAG. Translated, it gives CASSSAYE. The entire CDR3 is CASSSAYEQYF.